Below, 13 T cell receptor beta chains from the same sample are listed, as sequenced in a study of shared clonotypes between healthy human individuals. CD8 cells regarded as naive lacked CD45RO, were positively chosen for CCR7, and omitted terminally differentiated effector memory CD45RA+ cells. Using immunoSEQ multiplex PCR, the repertoire was profiled, and TCRdb retains in-frame clones only, with some absent. The repertoire holds almost 700,000 clones, with 92% as singletons. The material sequenced was naive CD8+ T cells sorted from blood. Receptors originate from a man under 40 in good health.

This sequence joins TRBV4-1 and TRBJ2-7; TRBD2 agrees at 8 bases. Germline CDR1 reads MGHRA; CDR2 reads YSYEKL. V trimming: 0 bases; J trimming: 4 bases; junction bases outside the gene matches: 8. This CDR3 is 16 amino acids long. In DNA form, the CDR3 reads TGCGCCAGCAGCCAAGAAACGGGACTAGGGGTATACGAGCAGTACTTC. Amino acids: CASSQETGLGVYEQYF.

The chain links TRBV28 to TRBJ2-5; D is tentatively TRBD1 or TRBD2 (5 bases each). CDR1 MDHEN and CDR2 SYDVKM come from the germline V gene. The CDR3 is 14 amino acids. The germline V and J ends were trimmed by 3 bases and 2 bases, with 10 bases remaining between them. This CDR3 reads CASSFSWGQETQYF. Written as DNA, the CDR3 is TGTGCCAGCAGTTTTTCCTGGGGGCAAGAGACCCAGTACTTC.

This chain links TRBV4-1 with TRBJ1-2, with 7 nucleotides matching TRBD1. V shed 3 bases, J shed 4 bases, and the junction held 14 bases outside the gene matches. The CDR3 covers 17 residues. Germline assignment: CDR1 MGHRA and CDR2 YSYEKL. The CDR3 DNA reads as TGCGCCAGCAGCCAGGAACCCGGGACAGAAAGACCCTATGGCTACACCTTC. Translating gives CASSQEPGTERPYGYTF.

The chain has TRBV15 and TRBJ1-1; D unclear. Germline CDR1 and CDR2: LNHNV and YYDKDF (reference sequence). Trimming took 0 bases from V and 0 from J, leaving 5 bases between them. The CDR3 runs 14 residues. The CDR3: CATSRERMNTEAFF. The CDR3 DNA reads as TGTGCCACCAGCAGAGAGAGAATGAACACTGAAGCTTTCTTT.

This rearrangement joins TRBV4-3 to TRBJ2-7; the match to TRBD1 covers 11 bases. This CDR3 is 17 amino acids long. Trimming removed 4 bases from V and 2 bases from J; junction bases left unmatched: 10. Germline V gene lookup returns CDR1 LGHNA and CDR2 YSLEER. CDR3 region: CASSRETMGQGAYEQYF. The CDR3 nucleotides are TGCGCCAGCAGCCGCGAAACCATGGGACAGGGGGCCTACGAGCAGTACTTC.

V is TRBV28 and J is TRBJ1-5, with D maybe TRBD1 (5 bases). Trimming removed 5 bases at V and 6 bases at J, with 14 bases between. Germline-derived CDR1 and CDR2 are MDHEN and SYDVKM. The CDR3 sequence is 14 residues long. CDR3: CASSGGGTRQPQHF. In DNA form, the CDR3 reads TGTGCCAGCAGTGGCGGGGGAACTCGTCAGCCCCAGCATTTT.

The genes are TRBV28 and TRBJ2-1; D tentatively fits TRBD1 or TRBD2 (6 bases each). This CDR3 is built from 14 residues. Looked up from germline, CDR1 is MDHEN and CDR2 is SYDVKM. Trimming removed 6 bases at V and 3 bases at J, with 12 bases between. CDR3: CASRRGVSYNEQFF. The CDR3 nucleotides are TGTGCCAGCAGGAGGGGGGTTAGCTACAATGAGCAGTTCTTC.

The CDR3 DNA is TGTGCCAGCAGCTTAGGGGGGTCCTATCCGTACGAGCAGTACTTC. This encodes CASSLGGSYPYEQYF. The chain couples TRBV7-2 to TRBJ2-7; possibly TRBD1 or TRBD2 for D (5 bases each). The length of the CDR3 is 15 residues. Trimming shortened V by 1 base and J by 4 bases, and 14 bases separated the two germline ends. The germline CDR1 and CDR2 sequences are SGHTA and FQGNSA.

The chain recombines TRBV6-1 with TRBJ2-3; 9 nucleotides line up with TRBD2. V lost 8 bases and J lost 3; bases outside the gene matches: 9. The CDR3 sequence is 15 residues long. CDR1 and CDR2 from the germline V gene are MNHNS and SASEGT. CDR3 nucleotide sequence: TGTGCCAGCGGCTTCTTAGCGGGGGAGACAGATACGCAGTATTTT. This codes for CASGFLAGETDTQYF.

The chain uses TRBV28 and TRBJ1-5; D gene unclear. The V end lost 6 bases, the J end lost 3 bases, and 12 bases lay between the germline ends. CDR1 is MDHEN and CDR2 is SYDVKM in the germline V gene. The CDR3 spans 14 residues. As DNA, the CDR3 is TGTGCCAGCAGCACAGACGGATACAATCAGCCCCAGCATTTT. Translating it yields CASSTDGYNQPQHF.

This chain connects TRBV2 to TRBJ2-7, with 9 bases aligning to TRBD2. The length of the CDR3 is 14 residues. Trimming cost V 9 bases and J 1 base; bases outside gene matches: 7. Germline lookup yields CDR1 SNHLY and CDR2 FYNNEI. The CDR3 DNA sequence: TGTGCCAGAGTAGGGCTAGCGGGATCCTACGAGCAGTACTTC. It specifies CARVGLAGSYEQYF. Variable domain in full (rest from reference TRBV2 and TRBJ2-7): EPEVTQTPSHQVTQMGQEVILRCVPISNHLYFYWYRQILGQKVEFLVSFYNNEISEKSEIFDDQFSVERPDGSNFTLKIRSTKLEDSAMYFCARVGLAGSYEQYFGPGTRLTVT.

The V and J genes are TRBV4-1 and TRBJ2-1; 8 bases map to TRBD1. The CDR3 is made up of 17 amino acids. CDR1 and CDR2 from the germline V gene are MGHRA and YSYEKL. The V segment lost 0 bases and the J segment 6 bases; nucleotides outside the gene matches: 10. The CDR3 sequence is CASSQDGPGGVRNEQFF. CDR3 coding DNA: TGCGCCAGCAGCCAAGATGGGCCAGGGGGCGTACGCAATGAGCAGTTCTTC.

The chain combines TRBV6-5 with TRBJ2-1; no definite D call. The CDR3 loop spans 13 amino acids. Germline V CDR1 and CDR2: MNHEY, SVGAGI. The germline V and J ends were trimmed by 2 bases and 4 bases, with 6 bases remaining between them. DNA for the CDR3: TGTGCCAGCAGTTACGCACATTACAATGAGCAGTTCTTC. Translation gives CASSYAHYNEQFF.